This is a list of T cell receptor beta chains from one sample in a study of cytotoxic CD8 clonotypes in ibrutinib-treated CLL. The method was immunoSEQ multiplex PCR; TCRdb's version includes in-frame clones alone and lacks a portion of them. The data hold about 140,000 clones, with around 77% observed a single time. Sample: PBMCs, taken after 12 months of ibrutinib treatment. These receptors were taken from a human donor with chronic lymphocytic leukemia. Each CDR3 is given with its conserved first and last residue. D genes are given only for firm matches. Where a row states a size, it is once, few, many or the class of an expanded clone; other rows omit it.

clone size	V gene	J gene	CDR3 length	D gene	CDR3 DNA	CDR3 protein
NA	TRBV28	TRBJ1-4	13	NA	TGTGCCAGCAAATTCGGGGGTACTGAAAAACTGTTTTTT	CASKFGGTEKLFF
NA	TRBV6-5	TRBJ1-6	13	TRBD1	TGTGCCAGCAGCGGGACAGTCCGTTCACCCCTCCACTTT	CASSGTVRSPLHF
NA	TRBV28	TRBJ1-1	16	NA	TGTGCCAGCAGTTTTTTCAACAGGGCGGTAGACACTGAAGCTTTCTTT	CASSFFNRAVDTEAFF
NA	TRBV9	TRBJ2-1	11	NA	TGTGCCAGCAGCGGGTCGGAAGGGCAGTTCTTC	CASSGSEGQFF
few	TRBV6-1	TRBJ2-7	14	NA	TGTGCCAGCAGTGAAAGAGGGGTCAGCTACGAGCAGTACTTC	CASSERGVSYEQYF
NA	TRBV28	TRBJ1-2	14	TRBD1	TGTGCCAGCAGTTTAAGGGACAGGGCTCATGGCTACACCTTC	CASSLRDRAHGYTF
NA	TRBV28	TRBJ2-7	15	TRBD2	TGTGCCAGCAGACCAACTAGCGGGGGGTCCTACGAGCAGTACTTC	CASRPTSGGSYEQYF
few	TRBV6-5	TRBJ2-5	13	NA	TGTGCCAGCAGGCACGGACCTCACGAGACCCAGTACTTC	CASRHGPHETQYF
once	TRBV5-1	TRBJ1-3	16	TRBD1	TGCGCCAGCAGCTCGACAGGGTACACCTCTGGAAACACCATATATTTT	CASSSTGYTSGNTIYF
NA	TRBV15	TRBJ2-7	15	TRBD2	TGTGCCACCAGCAGAGGAAGCGGGGCGGGGTCCGAGCAGTACTTC	CATSRGSGAGSEQYF
NA	TRBV5-4	TRBJ2-7	14	NA	TGTGCCAGCAGCTCACAGGGAACACCCTACGAGCAGTACTTC	CASSSQGTPYEQYF
NA	TRBV9	TRBJ2-2	12	NA	TGTGCCAGCAGCGTTTACACCGGGGAGCTGTTTTTT	CASSVYTGELFF
NA	TRBV7-9	TRBJ2-2	12	NA	TGTGCCAGCAGCAGGGACACCGGGGAGCTGTTTTTT	CASSRDTGELFF
NA	TRBV2	TRBJ2-3	13	NA	TGTGCCAGCAGAGGCAGGGAATGGGATACGCAGTATTTT	CASRGREWDTQYF
NA	TRBV28	TRBJ1-6	14	NA	TGTGCCAGCAGTTTAGCAGGGGAAGGCTCACCCCTCCACTTT	CASSLAGEGSPLHF
NA	TRBV25-1	TRBJ2-7	11	NA	TGTGCCAGCAGTGTGGCCTACGAGCAGTACTTC	CASSVAYEQYF
NA	TRBV4-3	TRBJ2-1	16	TRBD2	TGCGCCAGCAGCCAGACGACTAGCGGGATTTACAATGAGCAGTTCTTC	CASSQTTSGIYNEQFF
NA	TRBV7-9	TRBJ1-4	13	NA	TGTGCCAGCAGCTTTTCACAGAATGAAAAACTGTTTTTT	CASSFSQNEKLFF
NA	TRBV6-5	TRBJ2-7	15	TRBD1	TGTGCCAGCAGTTACTTTGGACAGGGGTCCTACGAGCAGTACTTC	CASSYFGQGSYEQYF
NA	TRBV30	TRBJ1-5	13	NA	TGTGCCTGGAGTGTACCGGGCGGTCAGCCCCAGCATTTT	CAWSVPGGQPQHF
NA	TRBV7-8	TRBJ2-7	16	TRBD2	TGTGCCAGCAGCTTAGAGTTCCTAGCGGGAAGGGGCGAGCAGTACTTC	CASSLEFLAGRGEQYF
NA	TRBV6-5	TRBJ1-2	14	TRBD1	TGTGCCAGCAGTTACATGGACAGGGTTCGGGGCTACACCTTC	CASSYMDRVRGYTF
NA	TRBV19	TRBJ1-2	14	TRBD1	TGTGCCAGTAGTATATCGACAGGGGACTATGGCTACACCTTC	CASSISTGDYGYTF
once	TRBV7-9	TRBJ1-2	14	TRBD1	TGTGCCAGCAGCCACAATTCAGGGGGTGGTGGCTACACCTTC	CASSHNSGGGGYTF
few	TRBV28	TRBJ1-1	11	NA	TGTGCCATTAAGGGGGACACTGAAGCTTTCTTT	CAIKGDTEAFF
NA	TRBV19	TRBJ2-7	13	NA	TGTGCCAGTAGTATATCGGACAACTACGAGCAGTACTTC	CASSISDNYEQYF
NA	TRBV11-3	TRBJ2-1	15	NA	TGTGCCAGCAGCTTCCTCCCTGGACCCTACAATGAGCAGTTCTTC	CASSFLPGPYNEQFF
few	TRBV5-4	TRBJ1-1	13	NA	TGTGCCAGCAGCTGGACGGTGAACACTGAAGCTTTCTTT	CASSWTVNTEAFF
NA	TRBV30	TRBJ2-7	12	NA	TGTGCCTGGGGCGGACAGTTCGGCGAGCAGTACTTC	CAWGGQFGEQYF
NA	TRBV5-1	TRBJ2-5	13	TRBD2	TGCGCCAGCGCGGGACTAGCGATTGAGACCCAGTACTTC	CASAGLAIETQYF
NA	TRBV25-1	TRBJ2-7	15	NA	TGTGCCAGCAGTGCGGGCGGAGGGAACTCCTACGAGCAGTACTTC	CASSAGGGNSYEQYF
NA	TRBV5-1	TRBJ2-5	15	TRBD1	TGCGCCAGCAGCCCCTGGACAGGAACCCAAGAGACCCAGTACTTC	CASSPWTGTQETQYF
once	TRBV11-3	TRBJ2-7	16	NA	TGTGCCAGCAGCCTCTTCTCCACAGGTAATTCCTACGAGCAGTACTTC	CASSLFSTGNSYEQYF
NA	TRBV4-2	TRBJ2-2	13	NA	TGTGCCAGCAGCCAATTGAACACCGGGGAGCTGTTTTTT	CASSQLNTGELFF
NA	TRBV6-4	TRBJ2-3	13	TRBD2	TGTGCCAGGGGTAGGGGAGGGGCAGATACGCAGTATTTT	CARGRGGADTQYF
NA	TRBV6-5	TRBJ1-5	14	NA	TGTGCCAGCAGTTCGCCGGGACACTATCAGCCCCAGCATTTT	CASSSPGHYQPQHF
once	TRBV9	TRBJ2-4	14	TRBD2	TGTGCCAGCAGCCTCAGCGGGAGTGGAAACATTCAGTACTTC	CASSLSGSGNIQYF
once	TRBV18	TRBJ2-7	13	NA	TGTGCCAGCTCACCCTCCCCCGGGTACGAGCAGTACTTC	CASSPSPGYEQYF
NA	TRBV9	TRBJ2-5	17	TRBD2	TGTGCCAGCAGCGCCCCGGGGGGAATGGGAGGGCGGAAGACCCAGTACTTC	CASSAPGGMGGRKTQYF
once	TRBV11-2	TRBJ2-7	15	TRBD2	TGTGCCAGCAGCTTGTCGACTAGCGGTTTGGGGGAGCAGTACTTC	CASSLSTSGLGEQYF
NA	TRBV4-3	TRBJ2-1	17	TRBD1	TGCGCCAGCAGCCAAGATGGGGGACAGTGGGCGCGGGATGAGCAGTTCTTC	CASSQDGGQWARDEQFF
NA	TRBV7-2	TRBJ2-7	12	NA	TGTGCCAGCAGCCCCCGTTCCTACGAGCAGTACTTC	CASSPRSYEQYF
NA	TRBV29-1	TRBJ2-7	12	NA	TGCAGCGCCGCGGGGGACAGTAACGAGCAGTACTTC	CSAAGDSNEQYF
few	TRBV18	TRBJ2-7	15	NA	TGTGCCAGCTCACCCGGTGGGGGGCCCGTGTACGAGCAGTACTTC	CASSPGGGPVYEQYF
NA	TRBV19	TRBJ1-5	16	TRBD1	TGTGCCAGTACCCGGAGGGACAGGGCCAACAATCAGCCCCAGCATTTT	CASTRRDRANNQPQHF
NA	TRBV7-9	TRBJ1-5	13	TRBD1	TGTGCCAGCAGCATCCAGGGGGATCAGCCCCAGCATTTT	CASSIQGDQPQHF
few	TRBV27	TRBJ1-2	15	NA	TGTGCCAGCAGTCTTTCCACACAGGGTAACTATGGCTACACCTTC	CASSLSTQGNYGYTF
NA	TRBV28	TRBJ1-1	12	NA	TGTGCCAGCAGTTTCGGAACCATTGAAGCTTTCTTT	CASSFGTIEAFF